This T cell receptor beta chain emerged from a study of response to subunit inactivated influenza vaccine. Findings and caveats of the study: Each seasonal influenza vaccination recruits few new T cells, the authors suggested.

Ten or more counts support this clonotype. Its specificity is not known. TCRdb used MiXCR to reprocess the RT-PCR reads, holding one entry per CDR3 protein. This table has roughly 500,000 distinct CDR3 sequences, about 17% appearing once. The sample was CD4+ T cells sorted from PBMCs, taken less than 30 months after vaccination. The sequence came from a man between 45 and 75 years old who received an inactivated influenza vaccine.

DNA for the CDR3: TGTGCCAGTACCTACCGGGGGGAGACCCAGTACTTC. Translation: CASTYRGETQYF. This chain uses TRBV5-6 with TRBJ2-5; possible D gene TRBD2, 6 bases. Germline CDR1 reads SGHDT; CDR2 reads YYEEEE. The V gene lost 8 bases and the J gene lost 5 bases, with 13 bases spanning the gap. CDR3 length: 12 amino acids.